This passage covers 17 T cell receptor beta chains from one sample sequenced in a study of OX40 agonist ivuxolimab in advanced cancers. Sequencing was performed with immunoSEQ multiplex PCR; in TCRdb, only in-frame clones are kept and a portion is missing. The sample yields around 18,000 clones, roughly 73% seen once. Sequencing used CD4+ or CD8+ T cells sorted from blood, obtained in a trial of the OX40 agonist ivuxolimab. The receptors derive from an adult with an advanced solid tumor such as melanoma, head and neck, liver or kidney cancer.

In DNA form, the CDR3 reads TGTGCCAGCAGTGCAGGTGGTCCCGGGGAGCTGTTTTTT. It encodes CASSAGGPGELFF. This chain uses TRBV27 with TRBJ2-2; D unclear. V lost 5 bases and J 6 bases, leaving 10 bases between the germline ends. Germline V gene sequence: CDR1 MNHEY, CDR2 SMNVEV (reference sequence). CDR3 length: 13 residues.

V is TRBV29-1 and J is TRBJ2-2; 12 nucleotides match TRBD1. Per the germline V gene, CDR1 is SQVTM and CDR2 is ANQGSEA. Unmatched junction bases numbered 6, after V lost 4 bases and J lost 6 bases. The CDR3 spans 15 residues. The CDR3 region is CSVGGGQGAAGELFF. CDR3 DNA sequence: TGCAGCGTTGGAGGGGGACAGGGGGCGGCCGGGGAGCTGTTTTTT.

The CDR3 is CATSREFGGGEKLFF. The CDR3, as DNA: TGTGCCACCAGCAGAGAATTTGGAGGAGGCGAAAAACTGTTTTTT. The chain carries TRBV15 and TRBJ1-4, with D hard to call. V was pared by 0 bases and J by 8 bases, with 13 bases between. Germline CDR1 and CDR2: LNHNV and YYDKDF (reference sequence). CDR3 length: 15 amino acids. The variable domain in full, with the rest retrieved from reference TRBV15 and TRBJ1-4, is DAMVIQNPRYQVTQFGKPVTLSCSQTLNHNVMYWYQQKSSQAPKLLFHYYDKDFNNEADTPDNFQSRRPNTSFCFLDIRSPGLGDTAMYLCATSREFGGGEKLFFGSGTQLSVL.

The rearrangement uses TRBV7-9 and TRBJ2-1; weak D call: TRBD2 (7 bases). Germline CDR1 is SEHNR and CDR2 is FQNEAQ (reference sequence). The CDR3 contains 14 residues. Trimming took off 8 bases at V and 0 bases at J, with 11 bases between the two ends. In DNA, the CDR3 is TGTGCCAGCGGGGGGGCAGACTCCTACAATGAGCAGTTCTTC. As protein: CASGGADSYNEQFF.

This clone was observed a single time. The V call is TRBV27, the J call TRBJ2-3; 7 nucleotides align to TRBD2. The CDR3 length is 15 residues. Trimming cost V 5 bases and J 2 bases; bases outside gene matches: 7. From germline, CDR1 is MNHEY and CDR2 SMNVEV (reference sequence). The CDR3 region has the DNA TGTGCCAGCAGTAAGATAGCGGGTATCACAGATACGCAGTATTTT. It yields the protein CASSKIAGITDTQYF.

The CDR3: CASKEGAVNEQFF. CDR3 in DNA: TGTGCCTCCAAGGAGGGGGCCGTCAATGAGCAGTTCTTC. The chain combines TRBV19 with TRBJ2-1, with a tentative D call TRBD1 (7 bases). Trimming took off 11 bases at V and 6 bases at J, with 17 bases between the two ends. Germline loops: CDR1 LNHDA, CDR2 SQIVND (reference sequence). The length of the CDR3 is 13 residues.

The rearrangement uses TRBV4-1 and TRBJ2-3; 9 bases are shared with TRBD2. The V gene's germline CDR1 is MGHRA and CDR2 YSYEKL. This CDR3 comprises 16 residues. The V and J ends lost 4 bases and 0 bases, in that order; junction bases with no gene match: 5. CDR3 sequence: CASSPSGADSTDTQYF. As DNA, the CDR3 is TGCGCCAGCAGCCCTAGCGGGGCGGATAGCACAGATACGCAGTATTTT.

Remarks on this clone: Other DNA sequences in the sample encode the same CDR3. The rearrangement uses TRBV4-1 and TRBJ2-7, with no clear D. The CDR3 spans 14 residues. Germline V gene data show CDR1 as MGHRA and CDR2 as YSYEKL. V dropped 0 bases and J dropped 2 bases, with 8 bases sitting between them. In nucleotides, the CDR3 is TGCGCCAGCAGCCAAGAACGCGGTACCTACGAGCAGTACTTC. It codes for CASSQERGTYEQYF.

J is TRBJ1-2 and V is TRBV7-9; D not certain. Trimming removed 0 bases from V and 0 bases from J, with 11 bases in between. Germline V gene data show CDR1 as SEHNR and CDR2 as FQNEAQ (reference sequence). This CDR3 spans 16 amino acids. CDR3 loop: CASSLAAVTANYGYTF. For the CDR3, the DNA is TGTGCCAGCAGCTTAGCCGCGGTCACCGCTAACTATGGCTACACCTTC.

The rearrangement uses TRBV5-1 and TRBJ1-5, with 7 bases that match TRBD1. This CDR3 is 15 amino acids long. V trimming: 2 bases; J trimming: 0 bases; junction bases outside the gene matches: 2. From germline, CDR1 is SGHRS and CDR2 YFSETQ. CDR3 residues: CASSLQGSSNQPQHF. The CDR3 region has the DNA TGCGCCAGCAGCTTACAGGGGAGTAGCAATCAGCCCCAGCATTTT.

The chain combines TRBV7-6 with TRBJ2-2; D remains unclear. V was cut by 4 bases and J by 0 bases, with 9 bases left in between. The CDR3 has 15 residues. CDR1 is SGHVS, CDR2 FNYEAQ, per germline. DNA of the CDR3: TGTGCCAGCAGCTCAGACGCGACGAACACCGGGGAGCTGTTTTTT. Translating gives CASSSDATNTGELFF.

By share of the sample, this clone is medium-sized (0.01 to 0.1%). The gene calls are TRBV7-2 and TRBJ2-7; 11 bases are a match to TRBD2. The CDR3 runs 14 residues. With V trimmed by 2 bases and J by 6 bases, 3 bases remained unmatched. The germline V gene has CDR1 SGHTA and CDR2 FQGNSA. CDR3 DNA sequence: TGTGCCAGCAGCTTATCCGGACTAGCGGGCGAGCAGTACTTC. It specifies CASSLSGLAGEQYF.

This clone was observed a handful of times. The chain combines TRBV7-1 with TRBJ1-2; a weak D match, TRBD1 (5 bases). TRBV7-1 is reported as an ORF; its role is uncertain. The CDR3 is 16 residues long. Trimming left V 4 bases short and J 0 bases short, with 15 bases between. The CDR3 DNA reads TGTGCCAGCAGCTTAGCCAGGGACGAAGCTAACTATGGCTACACCTTC. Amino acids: CASSLARDEANYGYTF.

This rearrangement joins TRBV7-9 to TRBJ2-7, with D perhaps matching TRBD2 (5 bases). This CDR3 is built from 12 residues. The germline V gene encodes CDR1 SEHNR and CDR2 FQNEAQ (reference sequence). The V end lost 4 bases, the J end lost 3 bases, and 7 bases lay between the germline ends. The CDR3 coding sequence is TGTGCCAGCAGCTCCGGACTCTACGAGCAGTACTTC. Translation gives CASSSGLYEQYF.

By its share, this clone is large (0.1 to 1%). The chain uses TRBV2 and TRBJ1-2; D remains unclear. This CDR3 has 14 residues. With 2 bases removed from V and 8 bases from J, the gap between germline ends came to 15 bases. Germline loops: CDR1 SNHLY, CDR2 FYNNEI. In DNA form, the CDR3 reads TGTGCCAGCAGTGAAATATGGTTCATCGAGGGCTACACCTTC. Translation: CASSEIWFIEGYTF.

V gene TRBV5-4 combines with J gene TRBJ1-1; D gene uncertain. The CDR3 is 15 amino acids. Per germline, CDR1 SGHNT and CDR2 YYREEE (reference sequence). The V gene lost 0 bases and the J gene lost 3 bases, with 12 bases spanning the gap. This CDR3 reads CASSLVMARDTEAFF. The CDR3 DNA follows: TGTGCCAGCAGCTTGGTAATGGCGAGGGACACTGAAGCTTTCTTT.

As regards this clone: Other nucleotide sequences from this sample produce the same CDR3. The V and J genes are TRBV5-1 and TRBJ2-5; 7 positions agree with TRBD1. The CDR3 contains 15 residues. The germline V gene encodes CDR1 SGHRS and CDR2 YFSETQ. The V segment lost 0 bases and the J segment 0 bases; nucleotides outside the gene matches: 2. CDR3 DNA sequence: TGCGCCAGCAGCTTGGAAGGGGGCCACCAAGAGACCCAGTACTTC. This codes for CASSLEGGHQETQYF.